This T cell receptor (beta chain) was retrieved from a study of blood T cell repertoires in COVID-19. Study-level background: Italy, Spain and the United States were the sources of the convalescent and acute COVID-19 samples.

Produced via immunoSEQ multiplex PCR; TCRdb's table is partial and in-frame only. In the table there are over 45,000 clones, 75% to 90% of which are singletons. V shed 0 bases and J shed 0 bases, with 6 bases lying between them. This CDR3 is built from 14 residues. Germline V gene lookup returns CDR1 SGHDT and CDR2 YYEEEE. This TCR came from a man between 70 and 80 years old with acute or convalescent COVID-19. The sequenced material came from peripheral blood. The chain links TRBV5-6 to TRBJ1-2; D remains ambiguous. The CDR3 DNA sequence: TGTGCCAGCAGCTTGGTTTATGCTAACTATGGCTACACCTTC. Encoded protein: CASSLVYANYGYTF.